The rows below give T cell receptor beta chains drawn from one sample of a study of response to subunit inactivated influenza vaccine. TCRdb fed the RT-PCR reads into MiXCR, producing one record per CDR3 protein. Seen here are roughly 620,000 distinct CDR3 sequences, approximately 10% observed once, and the top ten hold around 10%. This same sample was also taken into another study, of T cells expressing NK-cell markers.

The sequencing used PBMCs from blood, collected on the day of vaccination. The receptors here all came from a man aged 45-60 years who received an inactivated influenza vaccine. Both conserved end residues are part of each CDR3. D genes are given only for firm matches. Clone size is stated in some rows and not others, as once, few, many or a class when expanded.

v_gene	abundance	d_gene	j_gene	CDR3nt	CDR3aa
TRBV4-1	few	NA	TRBJ2-2	TGCGCCAGCAGCCAAGTATTCATGGGGGGACCGAACACCGGGGAGCTGTTTTTT	CASSQVFMGGPNTGELFF
TRBV20-1	NA	NA	TRBJ2-7	TGCAGTGCTAGCACTATTAACTCCTACGAGCAGTACTTC	CSASTINSYEQYF
TRBV9	NA	TRBD2	TRBJ2-3	TGTGCCAGCACCCCCGGGGGGAGCGCGGCAAGCACAGATACGCAGTATTTT	CASTPGGSAASTDTQYF
TRBV4-3	NA	TRBD2	TRBJ2-7	TGCGCCAGCAGCCCGGGACTAGCGGGAGCCCGGTACTTC	CASSPGLAGARYF
TRBV3-1	many	NA	TRBJ1-1	TGTGCCAGCAGCCAGGCAAGGGGGAACACTGAAGCTTTCTTT	CASSQARGNTEAFF
TRBV4-3	NA	NA	TRBJ2-2	TGCGCCAGCAGCCAAGATCTATTGCGGGACAAGAAGTATGGCGGGGAGCTGTTTTTT	CASSQDLLRDKKYGGELFF
TRBV13	NA	NA	TRBJ2-1	TGTGCCAGCAGCTTAGCAGGGGACTCCTACTCCTTC	CASSLAGDSYSF
TRBV28	few	TRBD1	TRBJ2-7	TGTGCCAGCAGTTTGCCGACAGGGAGCTCCTACGAGCAGTACTTC	CASSLPTGSSYEQYF
TRBV5-6	few	NA	TRBJ2-7	TGTGCCAGCAGCTTGCGGCAGTCTGCCTACGAGCAGTACTTC	CASSLRQSAYEQYF
TRBV10-3	few	TRBD1	TRBJ2-7	TGTGCCATCAGCAAATGGACAGGGGGCGTAGACGAGCAGTACTTC	CAISKWTGGVDEQYF
TRBV4-1	few	TRBD2	TRBJ2-2	TGCGCCAGCAGCCAACAGGGACTAAACACCGGGGAGCTGTTTTTT	CASSQQGLNTGELFF
TRBV5-1	NA	NA	TRBJ2-7	TGCGCCAGCAGCTTTCAGGCTCGGACGGGAGAGCAGTACTTC	CASSFQARTGEQYF
TRBV5-1	many	NA	TRBJ2-1	TGCGCCAGCAGCTTCGGGAAGCAGCAGTTCTTC	CASSFGKQQFF
TRBV28	NA	NA	TRBJ1-6	TGTGCCAGCAGTCCGTACGGAGGGTTTTCACCCCTCCACTTT	CASSPYGGFSPLHF
TRBV6-2/TRBV6-3	NA	TRBD2	TRBJ2-7	TGTGCCAGCAGCACCACTAGCGGGGCGGGCTACGAGCAGTACTTC	CASSTTSGAGYEQYF
TRBV12-3/TRBV12-4	few	NA	TRBJ2-3	TGTGCCAGCAGTCTCCGACAGGTTCGGACAGATACGCAGTATTTT	CASSLRQVRTDTQYF
TRBV7-2	NA	NA	TRBJ2-7	TGTGCCAGCAGCTTCGGACCGGACCGAACCCGCGAGCAGTACTTC	CASSFGPDRTREQYF
TRBV11-2	few	NA	TRBJ2-7	TGTGCCAGCAGTTTTTCGACAGGCACCTACGAGCAGTACTTC	CASSFSTGTYEQYF
TRBV6-2/TRBV6-3	few	TRBD2	TRBJ2-7	TGTGCCAGCAGCCATGGGACTAGCGGGGGGAGCAAGTACTTC	CASSHGTSGGSKYF
TRBV10-3	few	TRBD1	TRBJ1-3	TGTGCCATCAGCCAGGGGGCAAGGTCTGGAAACACCATATATTTT	CAISQGARSGNTIYF
TRBV20-1	few	TRBD1	TRBJ2-7	TGCAGTCCCAAGGGTATGGGACAGGGTAAGGGTTACGAGCAGTACTTC	CSPKGMGQGKGYEQYF
TRBV12-3/TRBV12-4	NA	NA	TRBJ1-5	TGTGCCAGCAGTTTCGGGGGGGCTTCTGTGCAGCCCCAGCATTTT	CASSFGGASVQPQHF
TRBV4-1	NA	TRBD2	TRBJ2-1	TGCGCCAGCAGCCAAGTCATCGGACTAGCGGCCAACAATGAGCAGTTCTTC	CASSQVIGLAANNEQFF
TRBV6-2/TRBV6-3	NA	TRBD2	TRBJ2-1	TGTGCCAGCAAGCGGCGGGAGAATAATGAGCAGTTCTTC	CASKRRENNEQFF
TRBV11-2	few	TRBD1	TRBJ1-1	TGTGCCAGCAGCTTAGGGGACAGGGCGAACACTGAAGCTTTCTTT	CASSLGDRANTEAFF
TRBV20-1	many	NA	TRBJ2-1	TGCAGTGCTAGACAGGGGAGCTCCTACAATGAGCAGTTCTTC	CSARQGSSYNEQFF
TRBV12-3/TRBV12-4	NA	NA	TRBJ2-3	TGTGCCAGCAGGACCACAGCACTTCGCACAGATACGCAGTATTTT	CASRTTALRTDTQYF
TRBV7-9	few	NA	TRBJ2-7	TGTGCCAGCAGTAGAAGCGCAAGATCCTACGAGCAGTACTTC	CASSRSARSYEQYF
TRBV20-1	many	TRBD2	TRBJ2-5	TGCAGTGCAGGGACTAGCATCTTAGAGACCCAGTACTTC	CSAGTSILETQYF
TRBV6-2/TRBV6-3	few	NA	TRBJ2-1	TGTGCCAGCAGTTACTTCGGGGGCCCCAATGAGCAGTTCTTC	CASSYFGGPNEQFF
TRBV7-9	few	TRBD1	TRBJ2-3	TGTGCCAGCAGCTTAGTCGGGACAGGGGGCACAGATACGCAGTATTTT	CASSLVGTGGTDTQYF
TRBV12-3/TRBV12-4	NA	TRBD2	TRBJ2-1	TGTGCCAGCAGTTTGTCCCTAGCGGGAGGGAATGAGCAGTTCTTC	CASSLSLAGGNEQFF